Below are 4 T cell receptor beta chains sequenced from a single sample in a study of cytomegalovirus exposure and HLA in healthy donors. The primer mix had 60 Vbeta and 13 Jbeta primers. The data were produced by immunoSEQ multiplex PCR, yet TCRdb's version contains in-frame clones alone and is incomplete. Of fewer than 250,000 clones listed, about four fifths are singletons. The sample consisted of PBMCs. These receptors all stem from a woman aged 45-60 years in good health and CMV-seropositive.

This clone occurred a few times. The chain employs TRBV6-5 and TRBJ1-1; TRBD1 matches at 7 bases. Germline loops: CDR1 MNHEY, CDR2 SVGAGI. This CDR3 is 14 amino acids long. Trimming at V came to 2 bases and at J to 4 bases, leaving 4 bases not matched to a gene. The CDR3 reads CASSYRTGVTEAFF. The CDR3 coding sequence is TGTGCCAGCAGTTACCGGACAGGAGTCACTGAAGCTTTCTTT.

A single count supports this clone. The CDR3 bases are TGCGCCAGCAGCTTGGCGACAGGGTCGGCCACTGAAGCTTTCTTT. This sequence encodes CASSLATGSATEAFF. This chain connects TRBV5-1 to TRBJ1-1; 7 positions match TRBD1. The germline gives CDR1 SGHRS, CDR2 YFSETQ. This CDR3 has 15 amino acids. After removal of 0 bases from V and 4 bases from J, the junction contained 6 bases not matched to a gene.

The chain combines TRBV5-1 with TRBJ1-2; D is possibly TRBD1 (6 bases). This CDR3 region has 14 residues. V was trimmed by 0 bases and J by 5 bases, leaving 11 bases between them. Germline V gene sequence: CDR1 SGHRS, CDR2 YFSETQ. CDR3 sequence reads: CASSLDGQGYGYTF. The CDR3 nucleotides read TGCGCCAGCAGCTTGGATGGCCAGGGGTATGGCTACACCTTC.

V and J are TRBV7-2 and TRBJ2-2, with a possible D match to TRBD1 (5 bases). V lost 2 bases and J 6 bases, leaving 10 bases between the germline ends. Germline V CDR1 and CDR2: SGHTA, FQGNSA. CDR3 length: 14 amino acids. CDR3 in amino acids: CASSLRQFPGELFF. The CDR3 coding sequence is TGTGCCAGCAGCTTACGACAGTTCCCCGGGGAGCTGTTTTTT. Based on the CDR3 plus reference TRBV7-2 and TRBJ2-2, the full variable domain is GAGVSQSPSNKVTEKGKDVELRCDPISGHTALYWYRQSLGQGLEFLIYFQGNSAPDKSGLPSDRFSAERTGGSVSTLTIQRTQQEDSAVYLCASSLRQFPGELFFGEGSRLTVL.